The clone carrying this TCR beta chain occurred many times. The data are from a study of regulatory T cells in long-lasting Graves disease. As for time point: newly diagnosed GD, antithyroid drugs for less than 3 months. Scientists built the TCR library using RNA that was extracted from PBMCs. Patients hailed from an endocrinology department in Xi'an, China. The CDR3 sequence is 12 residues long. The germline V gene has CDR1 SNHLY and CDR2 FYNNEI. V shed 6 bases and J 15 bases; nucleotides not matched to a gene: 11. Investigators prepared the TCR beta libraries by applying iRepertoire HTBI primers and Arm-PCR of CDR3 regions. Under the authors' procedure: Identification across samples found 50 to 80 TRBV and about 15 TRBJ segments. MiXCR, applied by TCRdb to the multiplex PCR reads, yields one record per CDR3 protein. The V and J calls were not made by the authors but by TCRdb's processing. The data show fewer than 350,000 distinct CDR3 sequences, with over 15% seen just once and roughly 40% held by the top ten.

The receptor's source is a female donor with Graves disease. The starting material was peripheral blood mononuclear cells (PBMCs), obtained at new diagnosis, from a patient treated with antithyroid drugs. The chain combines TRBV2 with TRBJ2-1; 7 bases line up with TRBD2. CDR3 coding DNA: TGTGCCAGCAGCCCGGCACGGGAGGTGCGGTTCTTC. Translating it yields CASSPAREVRFF.